The source of this TCR beta chain is a study of neurological immune-mediated disorders. General study results and limits: In HTLV-1-associated myelopathy, TCR clonal expansion was greatest, whereas multiple sclerosis had the least, falling below healthy controls.

Germline assignment: CDR1 MDHEN and CDR2 SYDVKM. Trimming removed 5 bases from V and 3 bases from J, with 20 bases in between. The CDR3 has 17 amino acids. Stated time point: technical triplicate 3. This clonotype was detected many times. What it binds is not known. From 15-18 subjects, each sequencing run yielded over 170 million TCR-beta sequences. TCRdb reprocessed the 5' RACE reads with MiXCR, giving one entry per CDR3 protein. The table shows about 44,000 distinct CDR3 sequences, with around a fifth occurring only once. The rearrangement joins TRBV28 to TRBJ1-5; the D gene is possibly TRBD1 (5 bases). This TCR came from a man aged 55 to 70 with HTLV-1-associated myelopathy (HAM/TSP). Input material: PBMCs. Here the CDR3 DNA reads TGTGCCAGCAGTCCCAGCCTGAGACCGGGACCCAATCAGCCCCAGCATTTT. Translating gives CASSPSLRPGPNQPQHF.